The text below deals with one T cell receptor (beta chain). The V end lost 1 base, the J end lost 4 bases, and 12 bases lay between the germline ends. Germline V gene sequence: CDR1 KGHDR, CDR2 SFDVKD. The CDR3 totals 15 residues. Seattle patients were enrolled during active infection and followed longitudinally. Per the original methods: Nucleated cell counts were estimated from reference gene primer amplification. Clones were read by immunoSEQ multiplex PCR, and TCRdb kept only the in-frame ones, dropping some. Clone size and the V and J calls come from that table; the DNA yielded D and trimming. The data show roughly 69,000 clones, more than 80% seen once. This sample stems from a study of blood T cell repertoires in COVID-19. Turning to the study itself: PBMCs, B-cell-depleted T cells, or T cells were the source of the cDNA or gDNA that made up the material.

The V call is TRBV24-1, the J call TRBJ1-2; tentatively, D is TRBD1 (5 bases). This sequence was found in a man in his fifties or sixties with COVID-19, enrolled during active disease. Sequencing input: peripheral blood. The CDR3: CATSDFRGGSYGYTF. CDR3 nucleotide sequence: TGTGCCACCAGTGATTTTAGGGGCGGTAGCTATGGCTACACCTTC.